The following is a T cell receptor (beta chain) sequence with its context. This CDR3 has 14 amino acids. V lost 0 bases to trimming and J lost 5 bases; unmatched junction nucleotides: 3. Germline lookup yields CDR1 SGHRS and CDR2 YFSETQ. In the study's own analysis: Quantification of nucleated cells was approximated via reference gene primer amplification. Assay used: immunoSEQ multiplex PCR; TCRdb lists only in-frame clones, some missing. That table supplies the V and J calls and clone size; D and trimming were determined from the DNA. The sample yields about 360,000 clones, 70% to 85% seen once. This sample stems from a study of blood T cell repertoires in COVID-19. About the study: Samples representing acute and convalescent COVID-19 were sourced from the United States, Italy and Spain.

The source of this sequence is a human donor with acute or convalescent COVID-19. The donor label of this sample is uncertain. Sequencing was performed on peripheral blood. The chain employs TRBV5-1 and TRBJ2-5; 8 bases agree with TRBD1. CDR3 nucleotide sequence: TGCGCCAGCAGCTTGGCAGGGGGCGCGGAGACCCAGTACTTC. It encodes CASSLAGGAETQYF.